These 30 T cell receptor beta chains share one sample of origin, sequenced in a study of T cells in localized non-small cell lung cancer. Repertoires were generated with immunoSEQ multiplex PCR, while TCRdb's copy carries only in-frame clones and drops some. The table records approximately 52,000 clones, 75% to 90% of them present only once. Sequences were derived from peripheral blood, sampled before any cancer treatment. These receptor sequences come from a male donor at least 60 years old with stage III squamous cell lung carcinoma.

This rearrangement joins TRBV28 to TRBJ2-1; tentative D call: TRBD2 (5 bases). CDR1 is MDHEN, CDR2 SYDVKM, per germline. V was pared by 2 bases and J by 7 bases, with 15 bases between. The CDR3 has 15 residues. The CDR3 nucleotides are TGTGCCAGCAGTTTACGAGGGAACAATAGGAATGAGCAGTTCTTC. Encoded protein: CASSLRGNNRNEQFF.

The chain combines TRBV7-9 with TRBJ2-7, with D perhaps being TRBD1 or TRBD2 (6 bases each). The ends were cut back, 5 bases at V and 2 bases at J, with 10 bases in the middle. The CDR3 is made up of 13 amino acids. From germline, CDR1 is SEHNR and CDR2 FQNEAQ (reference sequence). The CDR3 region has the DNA TGTGCCAGCAGCCCCGGGGGCGCCTACGAGCAGTACTTC. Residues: CASSPGGAYEQYF.

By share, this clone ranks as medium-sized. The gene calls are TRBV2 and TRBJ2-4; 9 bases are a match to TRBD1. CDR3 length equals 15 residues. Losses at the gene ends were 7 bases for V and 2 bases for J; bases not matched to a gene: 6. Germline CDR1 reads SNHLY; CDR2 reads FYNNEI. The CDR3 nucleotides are TGTGCCAGCAAAACAGGGGGCGGTTCCAAAAACATTCAGTACTTC. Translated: CASKTGGGSKNIQYF.

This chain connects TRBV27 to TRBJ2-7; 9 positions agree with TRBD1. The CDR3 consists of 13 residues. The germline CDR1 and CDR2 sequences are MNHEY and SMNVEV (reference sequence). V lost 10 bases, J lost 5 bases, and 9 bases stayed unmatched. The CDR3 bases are TGTGCCACCCGCCGACAGGGGGGCCACGAGCAGTACTTC. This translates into CATRRQGGHEQYF.

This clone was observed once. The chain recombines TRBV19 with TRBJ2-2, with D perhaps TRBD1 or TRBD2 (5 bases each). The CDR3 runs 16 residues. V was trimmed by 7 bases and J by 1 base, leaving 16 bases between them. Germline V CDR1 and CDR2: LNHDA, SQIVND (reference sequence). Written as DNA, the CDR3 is TGTGCCAGTATTCCTATGGGACCGAGGAACACCGGGGAGCTGTTTTTT. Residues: CASIPMGPRNTGELFF.

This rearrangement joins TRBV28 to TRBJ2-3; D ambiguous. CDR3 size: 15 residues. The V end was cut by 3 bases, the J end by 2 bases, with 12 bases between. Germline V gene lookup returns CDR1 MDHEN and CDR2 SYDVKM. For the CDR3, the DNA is TGTGCCAGCAGTTTTATCGCACGATCCACAGATACGCAGTATTTT. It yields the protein CASSFIARSTDTQYF. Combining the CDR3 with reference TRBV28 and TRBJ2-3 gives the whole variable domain DVKVTQSSRYLVKRTGEKVFLECVQDMDHENMFWYRQDPGLGLRLIYFSYDVKMKEKGDIPEGYSVSREKKERFSLILESASTNQTSMYLCASSFIARSTDTQYFGPGTRLTVL.

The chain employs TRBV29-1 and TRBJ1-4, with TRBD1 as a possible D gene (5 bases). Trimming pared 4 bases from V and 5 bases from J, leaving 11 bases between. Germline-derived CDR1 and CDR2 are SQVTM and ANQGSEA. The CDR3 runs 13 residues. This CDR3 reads CSVGGEGNEKLFF. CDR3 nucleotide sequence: TGCAGCGTTGGGGGGGAAGGAAATGAAAAACTGTTTTTT.

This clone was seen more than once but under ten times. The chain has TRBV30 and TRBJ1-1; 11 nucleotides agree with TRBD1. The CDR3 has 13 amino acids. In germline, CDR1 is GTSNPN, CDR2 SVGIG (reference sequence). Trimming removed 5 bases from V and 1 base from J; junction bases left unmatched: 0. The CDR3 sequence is CAWGTGGNTEAFF. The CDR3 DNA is TGTGCCTGGGGGACAGGGGGGAACACTGAAGCTTTCTTT.

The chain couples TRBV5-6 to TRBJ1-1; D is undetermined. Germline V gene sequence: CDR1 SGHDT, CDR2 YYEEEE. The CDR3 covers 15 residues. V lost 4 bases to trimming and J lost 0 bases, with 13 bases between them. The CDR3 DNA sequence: TGTGCCAGCAGCACAGTGGGTCCCCTGAACACTGAAGCTTTCTTT. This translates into CASSTVGPLNTEAFF.

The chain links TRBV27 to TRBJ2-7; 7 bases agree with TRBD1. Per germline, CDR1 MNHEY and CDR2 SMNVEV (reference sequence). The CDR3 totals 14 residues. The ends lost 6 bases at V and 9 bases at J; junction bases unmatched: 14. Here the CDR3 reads CASRPGDRKHLQYF. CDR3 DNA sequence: TGTGCCAGCAGACCCGGGGACAGAAAACACCTGCAGTACTTC.

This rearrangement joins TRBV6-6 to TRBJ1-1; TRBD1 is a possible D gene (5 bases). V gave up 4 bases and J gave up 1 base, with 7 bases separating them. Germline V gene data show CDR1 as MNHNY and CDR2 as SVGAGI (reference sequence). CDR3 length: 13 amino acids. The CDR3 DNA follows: TGTGCCAGCAGTTCCACAGGGAACACTGAAGCTTTCTTT. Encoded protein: CASSSTGNTEAFF.

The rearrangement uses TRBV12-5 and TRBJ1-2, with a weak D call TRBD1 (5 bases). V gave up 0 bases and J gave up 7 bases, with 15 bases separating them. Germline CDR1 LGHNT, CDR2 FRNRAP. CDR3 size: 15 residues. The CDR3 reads CASGLVDRTLSGYTF. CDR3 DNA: TGTGCTAGTGGTTTGGTAGACAGAACTCTCTCTGGCTACACCTTC.

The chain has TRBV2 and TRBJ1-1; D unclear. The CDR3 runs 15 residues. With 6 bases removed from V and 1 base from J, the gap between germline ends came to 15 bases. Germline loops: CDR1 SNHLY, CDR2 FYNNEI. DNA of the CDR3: TGTGCCAGCAGGAAGGAAGGTTCGGGGAACACTGAAGCTTTCTTT. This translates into CASRKEGSGNTEAFF.

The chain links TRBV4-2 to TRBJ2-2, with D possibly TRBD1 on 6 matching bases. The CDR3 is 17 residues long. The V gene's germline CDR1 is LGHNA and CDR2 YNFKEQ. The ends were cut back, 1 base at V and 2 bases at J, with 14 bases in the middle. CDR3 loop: CASSQVSRTANTGELFF. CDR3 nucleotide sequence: TGTGCCAGCAGCCAAGTCTCGAGGACAGCCAACACCGGGGAGCTGTTTTTT.

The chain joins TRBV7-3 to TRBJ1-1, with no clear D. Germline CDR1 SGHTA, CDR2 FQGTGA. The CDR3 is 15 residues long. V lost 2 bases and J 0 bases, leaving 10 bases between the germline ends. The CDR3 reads CASSLLAQMNTEAFF. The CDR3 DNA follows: TGTGCCAGCAGCTTACTAGCCCAGATGAACACTGAAGCTTTCTTT.

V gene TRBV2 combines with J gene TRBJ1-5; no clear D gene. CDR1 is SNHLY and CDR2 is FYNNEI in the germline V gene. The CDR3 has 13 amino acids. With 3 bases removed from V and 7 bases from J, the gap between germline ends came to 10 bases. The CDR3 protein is CASSDQSEQPQHF. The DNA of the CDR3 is TGTGCCAGCAGTGATCAGAGTGAGCAGCCCCAGCATTTT.

For the CDR3, the DNA is TGTGCCTGGAGTGCGGGTTACAATGAGCAGTTCTTC. Translated, it gives CAWSAGYNEQFF. This sequence joins TRBV30 and TRBJ2-1; D gene uncertain. The CDR3 spans 12 residues. V lost 1 base and J 4 bases, leaving 5 bases between the germline ends. Germline V gene data show CDR1 as GTSNPN and CDR2 as SVGIG (reference sequence).

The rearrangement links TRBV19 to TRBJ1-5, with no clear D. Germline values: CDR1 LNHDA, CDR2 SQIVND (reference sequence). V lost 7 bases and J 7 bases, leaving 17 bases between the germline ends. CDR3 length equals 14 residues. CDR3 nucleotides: TGTGCCAGTACCCACATCCAAGAGGACCAGCCCCAGCATTTT. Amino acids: CASTHIQEDQPQHF.

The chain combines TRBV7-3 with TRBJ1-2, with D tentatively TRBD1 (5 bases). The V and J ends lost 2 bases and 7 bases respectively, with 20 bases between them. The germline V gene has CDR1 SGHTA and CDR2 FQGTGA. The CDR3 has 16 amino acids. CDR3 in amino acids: CASSLGGTARSAGYTF. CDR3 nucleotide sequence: TGTGCCAGCAGCTTAGGAGGGACCGCTCGCTCTGCTGGCTACACCTTC.

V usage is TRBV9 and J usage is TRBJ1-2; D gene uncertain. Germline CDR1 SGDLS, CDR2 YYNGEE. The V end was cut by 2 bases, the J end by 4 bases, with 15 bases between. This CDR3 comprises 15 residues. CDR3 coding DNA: TGTGCCAGCAGCGTCGGTGATGTAACAGTCTATGGCTACACCTTC. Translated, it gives CASSVGDVTVYGYTF.

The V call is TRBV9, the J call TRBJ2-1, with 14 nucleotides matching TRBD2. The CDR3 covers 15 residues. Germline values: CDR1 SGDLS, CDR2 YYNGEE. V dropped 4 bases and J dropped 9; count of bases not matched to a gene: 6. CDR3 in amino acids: CASSSPGLAGVEQFF. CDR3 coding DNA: TGTGCCAGCAGCTCTCCGGGACTAGCGGGGGTTGAGCAGTTCTTC.

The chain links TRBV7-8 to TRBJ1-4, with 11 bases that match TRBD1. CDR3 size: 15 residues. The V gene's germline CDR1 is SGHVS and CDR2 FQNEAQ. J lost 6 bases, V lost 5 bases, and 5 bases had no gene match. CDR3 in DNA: TGTGCCAGCAGCGACGGGGACAGGGGGTATGAAAAACTGTTTTTT. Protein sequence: CASSDGDRGYEKLFF.

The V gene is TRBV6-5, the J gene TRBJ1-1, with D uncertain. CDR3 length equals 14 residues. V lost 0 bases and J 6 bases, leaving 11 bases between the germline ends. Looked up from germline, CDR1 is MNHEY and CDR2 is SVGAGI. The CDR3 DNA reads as TGTGCCAGCAGTTACTCGATTCTAATGCCTGAAGCTTTCTTT. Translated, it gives CASSYSILMPEAFF.

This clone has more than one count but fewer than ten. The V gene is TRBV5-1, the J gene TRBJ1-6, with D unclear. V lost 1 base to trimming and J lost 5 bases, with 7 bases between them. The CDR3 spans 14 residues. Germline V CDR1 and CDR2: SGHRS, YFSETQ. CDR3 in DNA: TGCGCCAGCAGCTTGTTCAGCGATAATTCACCCCTCCACTTT. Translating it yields CASSLFSDNSPLHF.

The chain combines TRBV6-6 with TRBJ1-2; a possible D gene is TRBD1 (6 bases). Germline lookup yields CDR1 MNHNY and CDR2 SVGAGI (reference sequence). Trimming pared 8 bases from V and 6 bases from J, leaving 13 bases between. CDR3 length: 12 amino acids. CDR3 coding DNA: TGTGCCAGCCAATTTGGGGGCAATGGCTACACCTTC. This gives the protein CASQFGGNGYTF.

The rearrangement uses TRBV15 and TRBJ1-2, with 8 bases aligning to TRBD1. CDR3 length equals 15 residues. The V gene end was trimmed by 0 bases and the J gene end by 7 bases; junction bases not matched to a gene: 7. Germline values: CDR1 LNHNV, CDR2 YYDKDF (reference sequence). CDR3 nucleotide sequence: TGTGCCACCAGCAGAGATGGCAGGGGGCTTGGTGGCTACACCTTC. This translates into CATSRDGRGLGGYTF.

The CDR3 loop reads CASSKGGPVETQYF. The CDR3 nucleotides are TGTGCCAGCAGCAAGGGGGGGCCGGTGGAGACCCAGTACTTC. The J gene is TRBJ2-5, the V gene TRBV11-3; possibly TRBD2 for D (7 bases). V dropped 5 bases and J dropped 5 bases, with 15 bases sitting between them. In germline, CDR1 is SGHNT, CDR2 YENEEA. The CDR3 runs to 14 residues.

CDR3 protein: CASSPLGNTIYF. The CDR3 DNA sequence: TGTGCCAGCAGCCCTTTAGGAAACACCATATATTTT. This rearrangement joins TRBV14 to TRBJ1-3; D remains ambiguous. The ends were cut back, 4 bases at V and 4 bases at J, with 5 bases in the middle. The CDR3 extends over 12 amino acids. Germline CDR1 and CDR2: SGHDN and FVKESK.

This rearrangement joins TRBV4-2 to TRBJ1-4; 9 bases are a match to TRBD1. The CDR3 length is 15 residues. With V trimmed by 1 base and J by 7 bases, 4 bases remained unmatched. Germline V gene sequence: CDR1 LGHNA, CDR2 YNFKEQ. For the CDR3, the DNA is TGTGCCAGCAGCCAAGGGGGACAGGGAGGTGAAAAACTGTTTTTT. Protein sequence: CASSQGGQGGEKLFF.

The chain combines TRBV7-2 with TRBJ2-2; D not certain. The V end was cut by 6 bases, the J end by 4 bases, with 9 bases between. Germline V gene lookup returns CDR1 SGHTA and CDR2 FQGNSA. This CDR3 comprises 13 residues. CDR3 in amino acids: CASSGGVTGELFF. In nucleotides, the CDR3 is TGTGCCAGCAGTGGTGGGGTCACCGGGGAGCTGTTTTTT.